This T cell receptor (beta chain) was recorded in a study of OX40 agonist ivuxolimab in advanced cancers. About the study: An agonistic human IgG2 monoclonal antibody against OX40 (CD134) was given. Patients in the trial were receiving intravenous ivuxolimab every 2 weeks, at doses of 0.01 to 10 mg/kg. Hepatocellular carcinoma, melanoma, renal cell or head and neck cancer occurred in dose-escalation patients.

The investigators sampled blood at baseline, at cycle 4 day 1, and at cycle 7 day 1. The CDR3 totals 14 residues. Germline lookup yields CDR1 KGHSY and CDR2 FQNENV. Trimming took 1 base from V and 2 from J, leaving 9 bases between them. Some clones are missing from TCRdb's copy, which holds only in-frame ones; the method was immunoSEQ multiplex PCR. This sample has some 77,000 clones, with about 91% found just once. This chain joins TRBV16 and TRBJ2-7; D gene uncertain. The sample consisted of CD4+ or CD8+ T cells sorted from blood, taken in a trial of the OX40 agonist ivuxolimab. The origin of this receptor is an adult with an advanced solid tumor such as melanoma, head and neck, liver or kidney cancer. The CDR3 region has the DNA TGTGCCAGCAGCCAATACGATCCTCCCTACGAGCAGTACTTC. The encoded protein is CASSQYDPPYEQYF. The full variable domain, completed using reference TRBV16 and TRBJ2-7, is GEEVAQTPKHLVRGEGQKAKLYCAPIKGHSYVFWYQQVLKNEFKFLISFQNENVFDETGMPKERFSAKCLPNSPCSLEIQATKLEDSAVYFCASSQYDPPYEQYFGPGTRLTVT.